One T cell receptor (beta chain) is described in this entry. Its matching antigen is unknown. Donors sampled were nominally healthy, though unrecorded immune exposures were likely. CDR1 is SGDLS and CDR2 is YYNGEE in the germline V gene. This CDR3 is built from 20 residues. Germline trimming cut 6 bases from V and 0 bases from J; bases unmatched to any gene: 21. The data stem from a study of cytomegalovirus exposure and HLA in healthy donors. Notes on the study in general: Reportedly, fewer N-insertions than the approximately 650-donor mean appeared in an Asian-associated ancestry cluster in a later analysis. Presence/absence results assume similar sequencing depth per donor, which may not hold.

PCR amplification relied on 60 Vbeta primers (plus 13 Jbeta primers). Profiling relied on immunoSEQ multiplex PCR, and the TCRdb table lists in-frame clones only, not all of them. The sample records over 150,000 clones, 84% being singletons. The TCR was taken from a girl aged 2 to 9 in good health and CMV-seropositive. The chain is built from TRBV9 and TRBJ2-1, with 7 bases matching TRBD2. Sequenced sample: PBMCs. The CDR3 DNA sequence: TGTGCCAGCAACTGTAGAAGATGGGGGAGGGCCCTCAGCTCCTACAATGAGCAGTTCTTC. Its translation: CASNCRRWGRALSSYNEQFF.